This T cell receptor beta chain emerged from a study of cytomegalovirus exposure and HLA in healthy donors. Looking at the study overall: Both the 100 to 150 validation repertoires and the 666 first-cohort repertoires used the same platform, as reported by a later analysis.

A note on this clone: Its cognate antigen is unknown.

Findings and limits, study-wide: Reported results showed that the classifier diagnosed cytomegalovirus status with high specificity and sensitivity. Cytomegalovirus association was assigned to about 150 TCR beta chains.

Using immunoSEQ multiplex PCR, the repertoire was profiled, and TCRdb retains in-frame clones only, with some absent. This table holds some 140,000 clones, 75% to 90% found once. This TCR derives from a man aged 18 to 30 in good health and CMV-seropositive. The specimen sequenced was PBMCs.

CDR3 sequence (DNA): TGTGCCAGTAGTCTTGTTAGCGGGAGCTTCGGTTTCTACGAGCAGTACTTC. It translates to CASSLVSGSFGFYEQYF. This chain joins TRBV19 and TRBJ2-7, with 9 bases identical to TRBD2. The CDR3 is made up of 17 amino acids. The V segment lost 5 bases and the J segment 3 bases; nucleotides outside the gene matches: 14. The germline V gene has CDR1 LNHDA and CDR2 SQIVND (reference sequence).